This T cell receptor beta chain is from a study of T cells in Graves' hyperthyroidism and ophthalmopathy. Study results and caveats: Onset of ophthalmopathy came a median 6.5 months after the model predicted it.

With respect to this clonotype: Its antigen is undetermined.

Those with hyperthyroidism were 18 to 65 years old, newly diagnosed, and ill for under 2 months. There were TCR beta CDR3 regions amplified from RNA transcripts. First-round RT-PCR targeting the TCR CDR3 was performed with the HTBI primer set. Each CDR3 protein is one row after TCRdb ran MiXCR on the multiplex PCR reads. This sample yields approximately 400,000 distinct CDR3 sequences, of which 15% are seen a single time; approximately 30% belongs to the top ten. The germline V gene has CDR1 SGHTA and CDR2 FQGTGA. Trimming left V 5 bases short and J 3 bases short, with 8 bases between. This CDR3 contains 13 residues.

The sequenced sample consisted of blood. The receptor comes from a woman under 40 with Graves' hyperthyroidism. V is TRBV7-3 and J is TRBJ1-3; D may be TRBD1 (5 bases). CDR3 DNA: TGTGCCAGCAGCATCGGGGGTGGAAACACCATATATTTT. Translated, it gives CASSIGGGNTIYF.